A selection of T cell receptor beta chains follows, all from one sample in a study of T cells in Graves' hyperthyroidism and ophthalmopathy. TCRdb reprocessed the multiplex PCR reads with MiXCR, giving one entry per CDR3 protein. The sample includes under 350,000 distinct CDR3 sequences, roughly 13% of them seen just once. Sequencing input: blood. The receptor set was obtained from a woman aged 40 to 50 with Graves' hyperthyroidism. CDR3s include the opening cysteine and the closing phenylalanine or tryptophan. Each record gives: CDR3 protein, J gene, clone size, V gene. Rows give clone size only sometimes, using once, few, many, or a class for an expanded clone.

CDR3aa: CASRRIAGSSYEQYF
j_gene: TRBJ2-7
abundance: -
v_gene: TRBV6-1

CDR3aa: CASSRGRGRPQPQHF
j_gene: TRBJ1-5
abundance: -
v_gene: TRBV19

CDR3aa: CSATTIRDRGRDEQFF
j_gene: TRBJ2-1
abundance: many
v_gene: TRBV20-1

CDR3aa: CASSPIAETYNEQFF
j_gene: TRBJ2-1
abundance: few
v_gene: TRBV28

CDR3aa: CSAVKGTEAFF
j_gene: TRBJ1-1
abundance: many
v_gene: TRBV20-1

CDR3aa: CASSFRTGHSYEQYF
j_gene: TRBJ2-7
abundance: -
v_gene: TRBV5-8

CDR3aa: CASSTSRQGAGQPQHF
j_gene: TRBJ1-5
abundance: many
v_gene: TRBV12-3/TRBV12-4

CDR3aa: CASSIDPDTQYF
j_gene: TRBJ2-3
abundance: many
v_gene: TRBV18

CDR3aa: CASSFLGTGGYEQYF
j_gene: TRBJ2-7
abundance: many
v_gene: TRBV28

CDR3aa: CASSVRTEGEQYF
j_gene: TRBJ2-7
abundance: many
v_gene: TRBV2

CDR3aa: CASSEGQMLYGYTF
j_gene: TRBJ1-2
abundance: -
v_gene: TRBV10-2

CDR3aa: CASSANRGRETQYF
j_gene: TRBJ2-5
abundance: once
v_gene: TRBV7-9

CDR3aa: CASSQIGTGSSPLHF
j_gene: TRBJ1-6
abundance: few
v_gene: TRBV14

CDR3aa: CASSYAQGYEQYF
j_gene: TRBJ2-7
abundance: many
v_gene: TRBV6-1

CDR3aa: CASSARSHFRDYLNPYNEQFF
j_gene: TRBJ2-1
abundance: -
v_gene: TRBV12-3/TRBV12-4